The 12 T cell receptor beta chains listed next were all sequenced from one sample in a study of T cells in Graves' hyperthyroidism and ophthalmopathy. Amplification of TCR beta CDR3 regions used RNA as the template. The HTBI primer set drove a first-round RT-PCR of the TCR CDR3. MiXCR, applied by TCRdb to the multiplex PCR reads, yields one record per CDR3 protein. The data contain about 500,000 distinct CDR3 sequences, over 15% of them singletons. The sample taken for sequencing was blood. The origin of the receptors is a woman between 18 and 30 years old with Graves' hyperthyroidism.

The chain uses TRBV28 and TRBJ2-3, with 9 nucleotides matching TRBD2. The J segment lost 3 bases and the V segment lost 2 bases, leaving 6 bases of the junction unmatched. This CDR3 region has 16 residues. Germline V gene sequence: CDR1 MDHEN, CDR2 SYDVKM. Here the CDR3 DNA reads TGTGCCAGCAGTTTAGCGGGAGGGCCGTGGACAGATACGCAGTATTTT. As protein: CASSLAGGPWTDTQYF.

This clonotype was counted at least ten times. The gene calls are TRBV19 and TRBJ2-1; 11 bases fit TRBD2. This CDR3 has 15 amino acids. Unmatched junction bases numbered 9, after V lost 5 bases and J lost 9 bases. The V gene's germline CDR1 is LNHDA and CDR2 SQIVND (reference sequence). The CDR3: CASSESSGRLAEQFF. CDR3 DNA: TGTGCCAGTAGTGAATCTAGCGGGAGGTTAGCTGAGCAGTTCTTC.

This clonotype was found many times. V gene TRBV7-3 combines with J gene TRBJ2-3; D is possibly TRBD1 (5 bases). The V end lost 1 base, the J end lost 4 bases, and 6 bases lay between the germline ends. The CDR3 length is 13 residues. CDR1 and CDR2 (germline): SGHTA, FQGTGA. DNA of the CDR3: TGTGCCAGCAGCTTAAGACAGTCAGATACGCAGTATTTT. Its protein is CASSLRQSDTQYF.

The rearrangement uses TRBV20-1 and TRBJ2-3, with 12 bases identical to TRBD1. The length of the CDR3 is 16 residues. J lost 4 bases, V lost 6 bases, and 11 bases had no gene match. The germline gives CDR1 DFQATT, CDR2 SNEGSKA (reference sequence). CDR3 sequence: CSAGGRGTGGPDTQYF. Written as DNA, the CDR3 is TGCAGTGCCGGTGGACGGGGGACAGGGGGCCCAGATACGCAGTATTTT.

The chain employs TRBV5-1 and TRBJ1-5, with 7 bases fitting TRBD1. Germline V gives CDR1 SGHRS, CDR2 YFSETQ. The ends lost 1 base at V and 8 bases at J; junction bases unmatched: 9. The CDR3 loop spans 15 amino acids. The CDR3 coding sequence is TGCGCCAGCAGCTTGACAGGGGACGGGGTAGAGCCCCAGCATTTT. Its translation: CASSLTGDGVEPQHF.

The sample holds a few counts of this clonotype. This chain connects TRBV2 to TRBJ2-3, with D perhaps matching TRBD2 (7 bases). CDR3 length equals 14 residues. Germline V gene data show CDR1 as SNHLY and CDR2 as FYNNEI. Trimming stripped 7 bases from V and 4 bases from J, with 15 bases between. The DNA for the CDR3 is TGTGCCAGCAAGTTGGCGGGGGCCCCAGATACGCAGTATTTT. Amino acids: CASKLAGAPDTQYF.

This clonotype was picked up many times. The chain combines TRBV5-1 with TRBJ2-7; D ambiguous. Looked up from germline, CDR1 is SGHRS and CDR2 is YFSETQ. This CDR3 is built from 13 residues. V was cut by 0 bases and J by 3 bases, with 7 bases left in between. CDR3 amino acids: CASSLATDYEQYF. The CDR3 nucleotides are TGCGCCAGCAGCTTGGCTACAGACTACGAGCAGTACTTC.

This clonotype was counted at least ten times. The V gene is TRBV2, the J gene TRBJ2-5; TRBD1 matches 10 bases. CDR1 and CDR2 from the germline V gene are SNHLY and FYNNEI. The CDR3 contains 13 residues. The V segment lost 6 bases and the J segment 5 bases; nucleotides outside the gene matches: 3. DNA for the CDR3: TGTGCCAGCAGGACAGGGGGCGAGGAGACCCAGTACTTC. Encoded protein: CASRTGGEETQYF. The full variable domain, with the rest looked up from reference TRBV2 and TRBJ2-5, is EPEVTQTPSHQVTQMGQEVILRCVPISNHLYFYWYRQILGQKVEFLVSFYNNEISEKSEIFDDQFSVERPDGSNFTLKIRSTKLEDSAMYFCASRTGGEETQYFGPGTRLLVL.

The chain uses TRBV5-4 and TRBJ1-2, with a tentative D call TRBD1 (6 bases). The CDR3 covers 15 residues. Trimming cost V 3 bases and J 8 bases, with 20 bases left between them. Looked up from germline, CDR1 is SGHNT and CDR2 is YYREEE (reference sequence). CDR3 sequence (DNA): TGTGCCAGCAGCTCCGCTTCGACCAGGGGCGACGGCTACACCTTC. Translation gives CASSSASTRGDGYTF. Filled out from reference TRBV5-4 and TRBJ1-2, the complete variable domain reads ETGVTQSPTHLIKTRGQQVTLRCSSQSGHNTVSWYQQALGQGPQFIFQYYREEENGRGNFPPRFSGLQFPNYSSELNVNALELDDSALYLCASSSASTRGDGYTFGSGTRLTVV.

J is TRBJ2-2 and V is TRBV3-1, with D maybe TRBD2 (7 bases). Germline V gives CDR1 LGHDT, CDR2 YNNKEL (reference sequence). V was cut by 2 bases and J by 6 bases, with 16 bases left in between. The CDR3 runs to 16 residues. In nucleotides, the CDR3 is TGTGCCAGCAGCCAACCGGGGGGCTTTGGAGCCGGGGAGCTGTTTTTT. This translates into CASSQPGGFGAGELFF.

This clonotype has only a few counts. The chain has TRBV7-9 and TRBJ1-5; no clear D. Germline CDR1 reads SEHNR; CDR2 reads FQNEAQ (reference sequence). The CDR3 contains 14 residues. The V and J ends lost 5 bases and 0 bases respectively, with 8 bases between them. Here the CDR3 DNA reads TGTGCCAGCAGCCCCGGATTTAGCAATCAGCCCCAGCATTTT. Its translation is CASSPGFSNQPQHF.

This clonotype was recorded many times. The chain links TRBV10-2 to TRBJ1-5; 9 nucleotides match TRBD1. The CDR3 consists of 15 residues. CDR1 and CDR2 (germline): WSHSY, SAAADI. The V and J ends lost 3 bases and 7 bases, in that order; junction bases with no gene match: 7. This CDR3 is CASSDPGTGPQPQHF. Written as DNA, the CDR3 is TGCGCCAGCAGTGATCCGGGGACAGGGCCCCAGCCCCAGCATTTT.